This T cell receptor beta chain was observed in a study of T-cell memory formation after mild COVID-19. There are 14 residues in the CDR3. V trimming: 1 base; J trimming: 5 bases; junction bases outside the gene matches: 4. Germline loops: CDR1 LNHDA, CDR2 SQIVND (reference sequence). TCRdb recomputed calls from the 5' RACE reads with MiXCR, one row per CDR3 protein. This sample has a few hundred thousand distinct CDR3 sequences, with around 8% found just once. This clonotype was seen a few times. J is TRBJ2-5 and V is TRBV19; 7 nucleotides align to TRBD2. The sequence derives from a man younger than 35 who had mild COVID-19 (a few samples of this study predate the infection). Cell type and time point are not known. Sample: PBMCs or a T cell subset sorted from them (not recorded which). CDR3 sequence: CASSIGRGSETQYF. The CDR3 DNA reads as TGTGCCAGTAGTATAGGACGCGGGAGCGAGACCCAGTACTTC. The full variable domain, in which reference TRBV19 and TRBJ2-5 provide the parts outside the CDR3, is DGGITQSPKYLFRKEGQNVTLSCEQNLNHDAMYWYRQDPGQGLRLIYYSQIVNDFQKGDIAEGYSVSREKKESFPLTVTSAQKNPTAFYLCASSIGRGSETQYFGPGTRLLVL.